Listed below are T cell receptor beta chains from one sample, sequenced in a study of T cells in Graves' hyperthyroidism and ophthalmopathy. TCRdb reprocessed the multiplex PCR reads with MiXCR, giving one entry per CDR3 protein. The sample holds hundreds of thousands of distinct CDR3 sequences, 14% to 15% seen once. Material for sequencing was blood. The receptors come from a man younger than 35 with Graves' ophthalmopathy. Each CDR3 is given with its conserved first and last residue. Each record gives: CDR3 protein, CDR3 DNA, J gene, V gene, D gene, clone size. The D gene is left open where the match is weak. Clone size, where shown, is once, few, many, or a class for clones that have expanded.

CDR3aa: CASSYNPPMGGDTQYF
CDR3nt: TGTGCCAGCAGTTATAATCCCCCAATGGGGGGCGATACGCAGTATTTT
j_gene: TRBJ2-3
v_gene: TRBV6-5
d_gene: .
abundance: few

CDR3aa: CASSFGWADTQYF
CDR3nt: TGTGCCAGCAGTTTTGGTTGGGCAGATACGCAGTATTTT
j_gene: TRBJ2-3
v_gene: TRBV12-3/TRBV12-4
d_gene: .
abundance: many

CDR3aa: CASSQEVTGGETQYF
CDR3nt: TGCGCCAGCAGCCAAGAAGTAACGGGGGGAGAGACCCAGTACTTC
j_gene: TRBJ2-5
v_gene: TRBV4-1
d_gene: TRBD2
abundance: .

CDR3aa: CATSTGLSSQPQHF
CDR3nt: TGTGCCACTTCAACAGGGTTAAGCAGTCAGCCCCAGCATTTT
j_gene: TRBJ1-5
v_gene: TRBV6-1
d_gene: .
abundance: many

CDR3aa: CASGQRKPSTLTDTQYF
CDR3nt: TGTGCCAGTGGACAGCGGAAACCCTCCACCCTCACAGATACGCAGTATTTT
j_gene: TRBJ2-3
v_gene: TRBV6-1
d_gene: .
abundance: many

CDR3aa: CASSFTGMNTEAFF
CDR3nt: TGCGCCAGCAGCTTTACAGGGATGAACACTGAAGCTTTCTTT
j_gene: TRBJ1-1
v_gene: TRBV5-1
d_gene: .
abundance: many

CDR3aa: CASYRTGKNTEAFF
CDR3nt: TGTGCCAGCTACAGAACAGGGAAGAACACTGAAGCTTTCTTT
j_gene: TRBJ1-1
v_gene: TRBV7-8
d_gene: .
abundance: many

CDR3aa: CAISRIQETQYF
CDR3nt: TGTGCCATCTCAAGGATCCAAGAGACCCAGTACTTC
j_gene: TRBJ2-5
v_gene: TRBV2
d_gene: .
abundance: many

CDR3aa: CAGSFPGEAFF
CDR3nt: TGTGCCGGCAGCTTTCCAGGGGAAGCTTTCTTT
j_gene: TRBJ1-1
v_gene: TRBV11-1
d_gene: .
abundance: many

CDR3aa: CSARGQNNYGYTF
CDR3nt: TGCAGTGCTAGAGGACAGAATAACTATGGCTACACCTTC
j_gene: TRBJ1-2
v_gene: TRBV20-1
d_gene: .
abundance: many

CDR3aa: CASSLARVGDPYEQYF
CDR3nt: TGCGCCAGCAGCTTGGCCCGGGTGGGGGACCCCTACGAGCAGTACTTC
j_gene: TRBJ2-7
v_gene: TRBV5-1
d_gene: .
abundance: few

CDR3aa: CAWKLTGPRNYGYTF
CDR3nt: TGTGCCTGGAAGCTGACAGGTCCTAGAAACTATGGCTACACCTTC
j_gene: TRBJ1-2
v_gene: TRBV30
d_gene: .
abundance: many

CDR3aa: CASSDSGTGTGELFF
CDR3nt: TGTGCCAGCAGTGACTCCGGGACAGGCACCGGGGAGCTGTTTTTT
j_gene: TRBJ2-2
v_gene: TRBV6-1
d_gene: TRBD1
abundance: .

CDR3aa: CASSINWRKETQYF
CDR3nt: TGTGCCAGTAGTATCAATTGGCGAAAAGAGACCCAGTACTTC
j_gene: TRBJ2-5
v_gene: TRBV19
d_gene: .
abundance: .

CDR3aa: CASCQLAGNTDTQYF
CDR3nt: TGTGCCAGCTGCCAATTAGCGGGGAACACAGATACGCAGTATTTT
j_gene: TRBJ2-3
v_gene: TRBV18
d_gene: TRBD2
abundance: many

CDR3aa: CASSIGQGGEKLFF
CDR3nt: TGTGCCAGTAGTATCGGCCAGGGTGGTGAAAAACTGTTTTTT
j_gene: TRBJ1-4
v_gene: TRBV19
d_gene: .
abundance: few

CDR3aa: CASSYRGATQYF
CDR3nt: TGTGCCAGCAGTTATCGGGGCGCGACCCAGTACTTC
j_gene: TRBJ2-5
v_gene: TRBV12-3/TRBV12-4
d_gene: .
abundance: many

CDR3aa: CASSARTISYEQYF
CDR3nt: TGTGCCAGTAGTGCCAGGACGATCTCCTACGAGCAGTACTTC
j_gene: TRBJ2-7
v_gene: TRBV19
d_gene: .
abundance: many

CDR3aa: CASSQEAGRESPYGYTF
CDR3nt: TGCGCCAGCAGCCAAGAAGCGGGAAGGGAGTCCCCCTATGGCTACACCTTC
j_gene: TRBJ1-2
v_gene: TRBV4-1
d_gene: .
abundance: .

CDR3aa: CASSSARAQYF
CDR3nt: TGTGCCAGCAGTTCGGCGCGGGCCCAGTACTTC
j_gene: TRBJ2-5
v_gene: TRBV6-2/TRBV6-3
d_gene: .
abundance: .

CDR3aa: CASSPPPLLGPGEKLFF
CDR3nt: TGTGCCAGCAGCCCCCCCCCCCTTCTGGGGCCAGGTGAAAAACTGTTTTTT
j_gene: TRBJ1-4
v_gene: TRBV7-6
d_gene: .
abundance: .